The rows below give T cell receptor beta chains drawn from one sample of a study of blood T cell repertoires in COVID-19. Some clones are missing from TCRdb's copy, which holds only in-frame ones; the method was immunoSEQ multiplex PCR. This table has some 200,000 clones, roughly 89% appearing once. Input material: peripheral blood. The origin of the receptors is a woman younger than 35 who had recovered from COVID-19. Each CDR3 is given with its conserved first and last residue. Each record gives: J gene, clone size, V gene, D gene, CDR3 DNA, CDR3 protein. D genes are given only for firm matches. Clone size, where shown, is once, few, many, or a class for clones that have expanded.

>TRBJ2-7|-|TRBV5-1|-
TGCGCCAGCAGCTTTGGCGGGTACTACGAGCAGTACTTC
CASSFGGYYEQYF
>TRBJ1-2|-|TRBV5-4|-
TGTGCCAGCAGCTTGGCACCCTCGGGATATGGCTACACCTTC
CASSLAPSGYGYTF
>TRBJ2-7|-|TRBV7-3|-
TGTGCCAGCAGCCTAGGGGACTTCTCCTACGAGCAGTACTTC
CASSLGDFSYEQYF
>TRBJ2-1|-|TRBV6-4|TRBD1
TGTGCCAGCAGTGAATCGACAGGGGGCGCGAATGAGCAGTTCTTC
CASSESTGGANEQFF
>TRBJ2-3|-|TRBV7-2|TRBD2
TGTGCCAGCAGCCAACTAGCGGGGGGGTCTAGCACAGATACGCAGTATTTT
CASSQLAGGSSTDTQYF
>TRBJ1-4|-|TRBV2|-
TGTGCCACCACCGGGGGACGGCATAATGAAAAACTGTTTTTT
CATTGGRHNEKLFF
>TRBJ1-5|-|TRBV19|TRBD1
TGTGCCAGTAGTGCCCGGCGGGACAGCGGTCAGCCCCAGCATTTT
CASSARRDSGQPQHF
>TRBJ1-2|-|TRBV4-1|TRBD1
TGCGCCAGCAGCCAAGGACAGGGGGCTTACTATGGCTACACCTTC
CASSQGQGAYYGYTF
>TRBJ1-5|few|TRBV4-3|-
TGCGCCAGCAGCCAAGATCCAGGCAATCAGCCCCAGCATTTT
CASSQDPGNQPQHF
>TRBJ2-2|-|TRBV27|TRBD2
TGTGCCAAAGGAATAGCGGGAAACACCGGGGAGCTGTTTTTT
CAKGIAGNTGELFF
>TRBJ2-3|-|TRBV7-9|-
TGTGCCAGCAGCTTACACAGGGAGTTCACAGATACGCAGTATTTT
CASSLHREFTDTQYF
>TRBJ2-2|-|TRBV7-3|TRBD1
TGTGCCAGCAGCTCCGACAGGGATCACACCGGGGAGCTGTTTTTT
CASSSDRDHTGELFF
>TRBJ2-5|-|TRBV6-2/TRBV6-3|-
TGTGCCAGCGGCCCCTCGGGGAGCCAAGAGACCCAGTACTTC
CASGPSGSQETQYF
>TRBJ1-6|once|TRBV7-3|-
TGTGCCAGCAGCTTAACCCCAGGGAAAAATTCACCCCTCCACTTT
CASSLTPGKNSPLHF
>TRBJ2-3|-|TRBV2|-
TGTGCCAGCAGTGAGGGCAGGGCTAGCACAGATACGCAGTATTTT
CASSEGRASTDTQYF
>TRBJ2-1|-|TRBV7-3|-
TGTGCCAGCAGCTTAGCGGGAATTAATGAGCAGTTCTTC
CASSLAGINEQFF
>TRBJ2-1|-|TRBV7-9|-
TGTGCCAGCAGTATCTTCAATGAGCAGTTCTTC
CASSIFNEQFF
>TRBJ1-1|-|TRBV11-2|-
TGTGCCAGCAGCCCGAATGGGGGAGGGAACACTGAAGCTTTCTTT
CASSPNGGGNTEAFF
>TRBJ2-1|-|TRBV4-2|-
TGTGCCAGCAGCCAAGAAGGAGGATCGAATGAGCAGTTCTTC
CASSQEGGSNEQFF
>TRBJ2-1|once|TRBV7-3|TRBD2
TGTGCCAGCAGCTTAGCCTTAGCGGGGGGAAACTCCTACAATGAGCAGTTCTTC
CASSLALAGGNSYNEQFF
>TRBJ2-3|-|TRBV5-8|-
TGTGCCAGCAGCTTTATCGGGACTAGCACAGATACGCAGTATTTT
CASSFIGTSTDTQYF
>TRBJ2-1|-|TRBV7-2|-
TGTGCCAGCAGCCCGGGGCAGGGGCCCAATGAGCAGTTCTTC
CASSPGQGPNEQFF
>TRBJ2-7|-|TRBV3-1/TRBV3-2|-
TGTGCCAGCAGCCAAGAATTCAGTCTGGACGAGCAGTACTTC
CASSQEFSLDEQYF
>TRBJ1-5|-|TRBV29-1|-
TGCAGCGCGAAGGGACCGAAGCGTATAGGTTTGGGAGGGCGCAATCAGCCCCAGCATTTT
CSAKGPKRIGLGGRNQPQHF
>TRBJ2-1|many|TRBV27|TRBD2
TGTGCCAGCAGTGTCCCCACCGTGGCGGGGGTTGATAATGAGCAGTTCTTC
CASSVPTVAGVDNEQFF
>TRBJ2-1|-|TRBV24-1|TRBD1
TGTGCCACCAGTGATGGGGACAGGGGCTCATACAATGAGCAGTTCTTC
CATSDGDRGSYNEQFF
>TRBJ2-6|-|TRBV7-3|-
TGTGCCAGCAGCCCCCTTTCACAGGGCTCTGGGGCCAACGTCCTGACTTTC
CASSPLSQGSGANVLTF
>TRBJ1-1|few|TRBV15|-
TGTGCCACCAGCAGAGATCTCGGACAGATGAACACTGAAGCTTTCTTT
CATSRDLGQMNTEAFF
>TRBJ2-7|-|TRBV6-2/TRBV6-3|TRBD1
TGTGCCAGCAGTCCCCGGACAGGGAAGGACGAGCAGTACTTC
CASSPRTGKDEQYF
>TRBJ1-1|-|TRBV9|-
TGTGCCAGCAGCGTAGTTGGTGGGGAGGGGACTGAAGCTTTCTTT
CASSVVGGEGTEAFF
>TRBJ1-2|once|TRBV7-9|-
TGTGCCAGCAGCTTAGGAGGGCCATATGGCTACACCTTC
CASSLGGPYGYTF
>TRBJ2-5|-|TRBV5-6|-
TGTGCCAGCAGTCGGGACGGACTATCAGAGACCCAGTACTTC
CASSRDGLSETQYF
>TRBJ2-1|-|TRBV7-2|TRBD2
TGTGCCAGCAGCTTCGGGACTAGCTATTTCTTC
CASSFGTSYFF
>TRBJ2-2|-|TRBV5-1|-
TGCGCCAGCAGCTTGACATTGGCGAACACCGGGGAGCTGTTTTTT
CASSLTLANTGELFF
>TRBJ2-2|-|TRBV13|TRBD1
TGTGCCAGCAGCTCGGACAGGGGGCTCGCCGGGGAGCTGTTTTTT
CASSSDRGLAGELFF
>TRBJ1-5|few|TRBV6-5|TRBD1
TGTGCCAGCAGCCGGACAGGGGGCGGTCAGCCCCAGCATTTT
CASSRTGGGQPQHF
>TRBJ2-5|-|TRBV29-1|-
TGCAGCGTTGATGGTGCCCCGGACTCCGATGTGGGAGAGACCCAGTACTTC
CSVDGAPDSDVGETQYF
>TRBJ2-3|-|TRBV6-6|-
TGTGCCAGCAGCTTTTCGAGGGGGGGGGATACGCAGTATTTT
CASSFSRGGDTQYF
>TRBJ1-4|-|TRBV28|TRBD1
TGTGCCAGGGATACAGGGGCGGGCGAAAAACTGTTTTTT
CARDTGAGEKLFF
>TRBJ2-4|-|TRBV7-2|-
TGTGCCAGCAGCTTAGAGGCGGGGTTGAGAAACATTCAGTACTTC
CASSLEAGLRNIQYF
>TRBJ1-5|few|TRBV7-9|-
TGTGCCAGCACCAACCTAGGAGGGAGCAATCAGCCCCAGCATTTT
CASTNLGGSNQPQHF
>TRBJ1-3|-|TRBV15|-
TGTGCCACCAGCAGCAGACAGGCCGCCTCTGGAAACACCATATATTTT
CATSSRQAASGNTIYF
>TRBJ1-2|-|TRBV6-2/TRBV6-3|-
TGTGCCAGCAGTTACCCCGAGCGGGCCGGCTACACCTTC
CASSYPERAGYTF
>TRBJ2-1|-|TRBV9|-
TGTGCCAGCAGCCCGGGAAGCTCCTACAATGAGCAGTTCTTC
CASSPGSSYNEQFF
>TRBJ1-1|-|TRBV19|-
TGTGCCGCCGGCCCGGGTTCTGCTTTCTTT
CAAGPGSAFF
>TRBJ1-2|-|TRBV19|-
TGTGCCAGTAGTGGCGGACATCCGGACTACACCTTC
CASSGGHPDYTF
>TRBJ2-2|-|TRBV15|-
TGTGCCACCAGCCGGGGATACACCGGGGAGCTGTTTTTT
CATSRGYTGELFF
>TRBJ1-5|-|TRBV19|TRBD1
TGTGCCAGTAGTACGATAAGGGACAGGGCGCAGCCCCAGCATTTT
CASSTIRDRAQPQHF
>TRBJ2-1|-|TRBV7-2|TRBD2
TGTGCCAGCAGCCCGAGTCCCGGGACTAGCGCCCAAGACCAGCCGTTCTTC
CASSPSPGTSAQDQPFF
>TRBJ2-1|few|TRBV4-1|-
TGCGCCAGCAGCCATTTTAGCGGTCCCGGCAATGAGCAGTTCTTC
CASSHFSGPGNEQFF
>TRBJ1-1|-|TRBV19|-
TGTGCCAGTATGGAGGACGCCACCCCCGGGACTGAAGCTTTCTTT
CASMEDATPGTEAFF
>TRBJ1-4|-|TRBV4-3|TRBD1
TGCGCCAGCAGCCAAGAAATATGGGGCGTGAGGACAGGGAATGAAAAACTGTTTTTT
CASSQEIWGVRTGNEKLFF
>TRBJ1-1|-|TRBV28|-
TGTGCCAGCAGTTCCCGGGCCAAAGGGGACACTGAAGCTTTCTTT
CASSSRAKGDTEAFF
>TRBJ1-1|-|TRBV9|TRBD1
TGTGCCAGCTCCGCAGGGGGCGCAATGGCTGAAGCTTTCTTT
CASSAGGAMAEAFF
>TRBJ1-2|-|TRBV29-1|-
TGCAGCGTTGAAGATCCACAGGTTAGCTATGGCTACACCTTC
CSVEDPQVSYGYTF
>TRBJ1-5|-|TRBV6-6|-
TGTGCCAGCCGTTTCGGGGATCAGCCCCAGCATTTT
CASRFGDQPQHF
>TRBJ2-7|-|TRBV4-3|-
TGCGCCAGCAGCCAAGGGACAGCATCCTACGAGCAGTACTTC
CASSQGTASYEQYF
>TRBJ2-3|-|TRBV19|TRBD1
TGTGCCAGTTCGCCCGGGACAGGGGCGGGAGATACGCAGTATTTT
CASSPGTGAGDTQYF
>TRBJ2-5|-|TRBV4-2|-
TGTGCCAGCAGCCAAGACAGGGAAGAGACCCAGTACTTC
CASSQDREETQYF
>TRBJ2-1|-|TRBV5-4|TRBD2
TGTGCCAGCAGCTTGGGAACTAGCGGCTACAATGAGCAGTTCTTC
CASSLGTSGYNEQFF